This T cell receptor beta chain was sequenced in a study of OX40 agonist ivuxolimab in advanced cancers. Study-wide context: The study treated patients with ivuxolimab, an agonistic anti-OX40 (CD134) antibody. At doses from 0.01 to 10 mg/kg, patients were given intravenous ivuxolimab every 2 weeks.

CDR3 length: 15 residues. V shed 6 bases and J 0 bases; nucleotides not matched to a gene: 8. From germline, CDR1 is SGHRS and CDR2 YFSETQ. Clones were sequenced by immunoSEQ multiplex PCR, and TCRdb holds only the in-frame ones, with some missing. The sample yields approximately 10,000 clones, about 90% seen once. Study conclusions and caveats: CD8+ T cells averaged more expanded clones than CD4+. Among some nonresponders, normalized T-cell clonal expansion was also low.

With regard to this clone: Its antigen is currently unknown.

The TCR was taken from an adult with an advanced solid tumor such as melanoma, head and neck, liver or kidney cancer. This chain links TRBV5-1 with TRBJ2-7; TRBD1 agrees at 8 bases. Sample: CD4+ or CD8+ T cells sorted from blood, taken in a trial of the OX40 agonist ivuxolimab. CDR3 in amino acids: CASKPTGDPSYEQYF. In DNA form, the CDR3 reads TGCGCCAGCAAACCGACAGGGGACCCCTCCTACGAGCAGTACTTC.